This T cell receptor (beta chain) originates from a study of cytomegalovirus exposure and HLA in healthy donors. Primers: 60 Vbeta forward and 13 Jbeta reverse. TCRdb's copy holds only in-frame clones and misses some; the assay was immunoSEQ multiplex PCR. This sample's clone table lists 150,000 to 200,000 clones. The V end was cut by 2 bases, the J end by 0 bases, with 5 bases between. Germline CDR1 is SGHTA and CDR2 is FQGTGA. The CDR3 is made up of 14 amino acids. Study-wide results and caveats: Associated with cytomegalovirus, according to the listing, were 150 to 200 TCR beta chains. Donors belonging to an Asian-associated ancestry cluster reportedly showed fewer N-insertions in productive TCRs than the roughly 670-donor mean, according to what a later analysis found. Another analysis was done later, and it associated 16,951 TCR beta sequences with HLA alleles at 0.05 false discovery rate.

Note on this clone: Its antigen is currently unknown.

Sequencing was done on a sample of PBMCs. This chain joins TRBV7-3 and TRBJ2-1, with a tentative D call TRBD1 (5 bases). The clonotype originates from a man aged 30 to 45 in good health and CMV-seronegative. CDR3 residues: CASSLDSSYNEQFF. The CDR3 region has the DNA TGTGCCAGCAGCTTAGACAGCTCCTACAATGAGCAGTTCTTC.